Each of the 14 T cell receptor beta chains below was sequenced from the same sample in a study of blood T cell repertoires in COVID-19. Some clones are missing from TCRdb's copy, which holds only in-frame ones; the method was immunoSEQ multiplex PCR. The sample has approximately 210,000 clones, 94% seen once. Sequencing was carried out using peripheral blood. All receptors come from a young man with COVID-19, enrolled during active disease.

Concerning this clone: In the same sample, other DNA sequences code for this CDR3. The gene calls are TRBV9 and TRBJ1-2, with no clear D. CDR3 size: 14 residues. Germline values: CDR1 SGDLS, CDR2 YYNGEE. Trimming took off 0 bases at V and 2 bases at J, with 8 bases between the two ends. CDR3 amino acids: CASSVGDTNYGYTF. The CDR3 coding sequence is TGTGCCAGCAGCGTAGGTGACACCAACTATGGCTACACCTTC.

Of note for this clone: This CDR3 is also generated by other DNA sequences in the sample. V and J are TRBV30 and TRBJ1-5; D is perhaps TRBD1 (6 bases). Germline V CDR1 and CDR2: GTSNPN, SVGIG (reference sequence). The V and J ends lost 0 bases and 6 bases respectively, with 6 bases between them. The CDR3 extends over 12 amino acids. CDR3 nucleotide sequence: TGTGCCTGGAGTGTACAGGGTCAGCCCCAGCATTTT. Translating gives CAWSVQGQPQHF.

The rearrangement joins TRBV6-6 to TRBJ2-2, with a weak D call TRBD1 (5 bases). The germline V and J ends were trimmed by 4 bases and 0 bases, with 9 bases remaining between them. The length of the CDR3 is 15 residues. Germline-derived CDR1 and CDR2 are MNHNY and SVGAGI (reference sequence). This CDR3 is CASSSTDTNTGELFF. CDR3 sequence (DNA): TGTGCCAGCAGTTCGACAGACACGAACACCGGGGAGCTGTTTTTT.

The chain joins TRBV25-1 to TRBJ1-2; 7 bases are shared with TRBD1. Germline V lookup: CDR1 MGHDK, CDR2 SYGVNS. V dropped 5 bases and J dropped 6; count of bases not matched to a gene: 9. This CDR3 is 14 amino acids long. The CDR3 DNA follows: TGTGCCAGCAGTAACAGGGGATCGCTTAATGGCTACACCTTC. This sequence encodes CASSNRGSLNGYTF.

The chain employs TRBV15 and TRBJ2-5; 11 positions agree with TRBD2. CDR3 length: 16 residues. Unmatched junction bases numbered 5, after V lost 2 bases and J lost 3 bases. Germline CDR1 and CDR2: LNHNV and YYDKDF (reference sequence). This chain's CDR3 is CATSRSYSGGEETQYF. The DNA for the CDR3 is TGTGCCACCAGCAGATCCTATAGCGGGGGGGAAGAGACCCAGTACTTC.

The chain has TRBV9 and TRBJ2-5, with TRBD2 matching over 8 bases. J gave up 5 bases and V 3 bases, and 6 bases lay outside the gene matches. Per germline, CDR1 SGDLS and CDR2 YYNGEE. This CDR3 is built from 14 residues. CDR3 sequence (DNA): TGTGCCAGCAGCGCCCGGGGGGGCGGGGAGACCCAGTACTTC. Translating it yields CASSARGGGETQYF.

The chain has TRBV5-4 and TRBJ1-2; tentatively, D is TRBD1 (6 bases). Germline lookup yields CDR1 SGHNT and CDR2 YYREEE (reference sequence). CDR3 length: 13 amino acids. Trimming cost V 0 bases and J 4 bases, with 7 bases left between them. The CDR3, as DNA: TGTGCCAGCAGCTTGGACAGGGCCTATGGCTACACCTTC. As protein: CASSLDRAYGYTF.

CDR3: CASSSTGASSYNEQFF. DNA of the CDR3: TGTGCCAGCAGCTCTACAGGGGCGAGCTCCTACAATGAGCAGTTCTTC. The chain joins TRBV5-5 to TRBJ2-1, with 7 positions matching TRBD1. Germline CDR1 is SGHKS and CDR2 is YYEKEE (reference sequence). The CDR3 spans 16 residues. V was clipped by 3 bases and J by 0 bases; unmatched bases: 6. The entire variable domain, with the rest obtained from reference TRBV5-5 and TRBJ2-1, is as follows: DAGVTQSPTHLIKTRGQQVTLRCSPISGHKSVSWYQQVLGQGPQFIFQYYEKEERGRGNFPDRFSARQFPNYSSELNVNALLLGDSALYLCASSSTGASSYNEQFFGPGTRLTVL.

This clone showed up just once. The V call is TRBV28, the J call TRBJ2-5; 16 nucleotides align to TRBD2. Trimming removed 7 bases from V and 5 bases from J; junction bases left unmatched: 13. Germline V CDR1 and CDR2: MDHEN, SYDVKM. This CDR3 has 18 residues. CDR3 nucleotides: TGTGCCAGCACCCCGGGGGGACTAGCGGGGGGGCGGGAGGAGACCCAGTACTTC. It encodes CASTPGGLAGGREETQYF.

The chain is built from TRBV27 and TRBJ1-2; no clear D gene. The CDR3 runs to 12 residues. The V gene lost 5 bases and the J gene lost 8 bases, with 12 bases spanning the gap. Germline CDR1 is MNHEY and CDR2 is SMNVEV (reference sequence). CDR3 in amino acids: CASSQDWVGYTF. The CDR3 DNA sequence: TGTGCCAGCAGTCAGGATTGGGTGGGCTACACCTTC.

This sequence joins TRBV5-1 and TRBJ2-2, with TRBD1 as a possible D gene (5 bases). This CDR3 is built from 13 residues. Deletions cut 7 bases from V and 2 bases from J, with 9 bases between. Germline lookup yields CDR1 SGHRS and CDR2 YFSETQ. CDR3 sequence (DNA): TGCGCCAGCCACCAGGGAAACACCGGGGAGCTGTTTTTT. The encoded protein is CASHQGNTGELFF.

This chain connects TRBV5-1 to TRBJ2-1; 10 nucleotides line up with TRBD1. The CDR3 runs 15 residues. Trimming at V came to 4 bases and at J to 7 bases, leaving 8 bases not matched to a gene. Germline V gene sequence: CDR1 SGHRS, CDR2 YFSETQ. For the CDR3, the DNA is TGCGCCAGCAGCCCAAGAGACAGGGGGCGAAATGAGCAGTTCTTC. Translating gives CASSPRDRGRNEQFF.

The chain uses TRBV5-1 and TRBJ1-2; 10 bases are a match to TRBD1. The germline V gene encodes CDR1 SGHRS and CDR2 YFSETQ. The V and J ends lost 1 base and 4 bases, in that order; junction bases with no gene match: 4. This CDR3 is built from 15 residues. The CDR3 loop is CASSLTGTGVYGYTF. CDR3 coding DNA: TGCGCCAGCAGCTTGACCGGGACAGGGGTCTATGGCTACACCTTC.

The V call is TRBV4-1, the J call TRBJ2-5; 8 positions match TRBD2. In germline, CDR1 is MGHRA, CDR2 YSYEKL. CDR3 length: 14 amino acids. The V and J ends lost 6 bases and 3 bases, in that order; junction bases with no gene match: 6. CDR3 nucleotides: TGCGCCAGCAGTACACACGGGGGGGAAGAGACCCAGTACTTC. It is translated as CASSTHGGEETQYF.